One sample yielded the 32 T cell receptor beta chains listed below, sequenced in a study of cytomegalovirus exposure and HLA in healthy donors. Generated by immunoSEQ multiplex PCR, the TCRdb table keeps only in-frame clones and is missing some. The sample includes 150,000 to 200,000 clones, approximately 90% seen only once; the top ten take approximately 1.5%. Sample: PBMCs. The receptors were sampled from a woman aged 25 to 45 in good health and CMV-seronegative.

The V call is TRBV27, the J call TRBJ2-7; 9 bases match TRBD1. The CDR3 loop spans 13 amino acids. J was trimmed by 5 bases and V by 6 bases; bases with no gene match: 5. Germline CDR1 MNHEY, CDR2 SMNVEV (reference sequence). In DNA form, the CDR3 reads TGTGCCAGCAGAGGACAGGGGAGGAACGAGCAGTACTTC. Residues: CASRGQGRNEQYF.

The rearrangement links TRBV11-2 to TRBJ1-2; D may be TRBD1 (6 bases). The CDR3 is made up of 13 amino acids. CDR1 and CDR2 (germline): SGHAT, FQNNGV. Trimming shortened V by 1 base and J by 4 bases, and 7 bases separated the two germline ends. The CDR3 loop reads CASSLGQVYGYTF. As DNA, the CDR3 is TGTGCCAGCAGCTTAGGACAGGTCTATGGCTACACCTTC.

V usage is TRBV18 and J usage is TRBJ2-7; D is unresolved. Trimming pared 5 bases from V and 5 bases from J, leaving 13 bases between. The germline CDR1 and CDR2 sequences are KGHSH and LQKENI. This CDR3 comprises 13 residues. CDR3 DNA sequence: TGTGCCAGCTCATTGTTCTCTGGAGACGAGCAGTACTTC. It codes for CASSLFSGDEQYF.

This sequence joins TRBV19 and TRBJ1-5; D call uncertain. The CDR3 has 13 residues. The ends were cut back, 6 bases at V and 0 bases at J, with 6 bases in the middle. From germline, CDR1 is LNHDA and CDR2 SQIVND (reference sequence). The CDR3 nucleotides read TGTGCCAGTAGCGAAGCTAGCAATCAGCCCCAGCATTTT. Residues: CASSEASNQPQHF.

In DNA form, the CDR3 reads TGTGCCATCAGTGAGGTAGTCGGGACAGTCTACGAGCAGTACTTC. Encoded protein: CAISEVVGTVYEQYF. The chain joins TRBV10-3 to TRBJ2-7; 7 bases are a match to TRBD1. This CDR3 has 15 amino acids. With 2 bases clipped from V and 3 bases from J, the junction kept 7 bases outside the gene matches. Germline values: CDR1 ENHRY, CDR2 SYGVKD.

Only one count was recorded for this clone. The rearrangement joins TRBV19 to TRBJ2-2, with 7 bases that match TRBD2. There are 15 residues in the CDR3. Germline V gene data show CDR1 as LNHDA and CDR2 as SQIVND (reference sequence). V dropped 3 bases and J dropped 4; count of bases not matched to a gene: 5. The CDR3 reads CASSMVGGSTGELFF. In DNA form, the CDR3 reads TGTGCCAGTAGTATGGTCGGGGGGAGCACCGGGGAGCTGTTTTTT.

The rearrangement uses TRBV4-1 and TRBJ2-7, with TRBD1 identical over 8 bases. The V gene end was trimmed by 5 bases and the J gene end by 5 bases; junction bases not matched to a gene: 11. The V gene's germline CDR1 is MGHRA and CDR2 YSYEKL. The CDR3 has 15 amino acids. CDR3 DNA sequence: TGCGCCAGCAGCTTATCCCCGACAGGGGAAAACGAGCAGTACTTC. As protein: CASSLSPTGENEQYF.

This clone was seen once. The V and J genes are TRBV7-9 and TRBJ1-1; 8 nucleotides match TRBD1. Germline CDR1 and CDR2: SEHNR and FQNEAQ (reference sequence). After removal of 4 bases from V and 10 bases from J, the junction contained 8 bases not matched to a gene. The CDR3 has 13 residues. DNA for the CDR3: TGTGCCAGCAGCTCCCTCAGGGGGCAGGCAGCTTTCTTT. It encodes CASSSLRGQAAFF.

The chain combines TRBV6-1 with TRBJ1-3, with D perhaps TRBD1 (5 bases). The germline V gene encodes CDR1 MNHNS and CDR2 SASEGT. CDR3 size: 15 residues. V was cut by 3 bases and J by 2 bases, with 11 bases left in between. The CDR3 reads CASSDRDFTGNTIYF. The CDR3 DNA reads as TGTGCCAGCAGTGACAGGGACTTTACTGGAAACACCATATATTTT.

This clone was detected a few times. Additional DNA sequences in this sample encode the identical CDR3. This chain uses TRBV30 with TRBJ1-1, with D uncertain. Germline loops: CDR1 GTSNPN, CDR2 SVGIG (reference sequence). Trimming pared 0 bases from V and 4 bases from J, leaving 3 bases between. The CDR3 is 11 residues long. The CDR3 DNA follows: TGTGCCTGGAGTGTACTCACTGAAGCTTTCTTT. Translating it yields CAWSVLTEAFF.

The chain carries TRBV5-4 and TRBJ2-7; D is perhaps TRBD1 (5 bases). V shed 2 bases and J shed 3 bases, with 15 bases lying between them. CDR1 SGHNT and CDR2 YYREEE come from the germline V gene (reference sequence). The CDR3 sequence is 15 residues long. This CDR3 reads CASSFKGSLYYEQYF. The CDR3 DNA reads TGTGCCAGCAGCTTCAAGGGGTCCCTTTACTACGAGCAGTACTTC.

The chain uses TRBV19 and TRBJ2-7, with TRBD1 identical over 10 bases. Germline V gene data show CDR1 as LNHDA and CDR2 as SQIVND (reference sequence). This CDR3 is 14 amino acids long. Unmatched junction bases numbered 9, after V lost 8 bases and J lost 5 bases. Written as DNA, the CDR3 is TGTGCCAGTGGACCGGGACAGGGGCCAAACGAGCAGTACTTC. Residues: CASGPGQGPNEQYF.

CDR3 region: CASSQDSAGGYNEQFF. DNA for the CDR3: TGCGCCAGCAGCCAAGATTCAGCGGGGGGGTACAATGAGCAGTTCTTC. The rearrangement uses TRBV4-1 and TRBJ2-1, with 10 nucleotides matching TRBD2. The CDR3 extends over 16 amino acids. Germline values: CDR1 MGHRA, CDR2 YSYEKL. V trimming: 0 bases; J trimming: 4 bases; junction bases outside the gene matches: 3.

The chain employs TRBV18 and TRBJ2-1; 9 nucleotides agree with TRBD2. There are 14 residues in the CDR3. Looked up from germline, CDR1 is KGHSH and CDR2 is LQKENI. Trimming cost V 3 bases and J 6 bases; bases outside gene matches: 3. The CDR3 protein is CASSPSGGSNEQFF. The CDR3 DNA reads as TGTGCCAGCTCACCGAGCGGGGGGAGCAATGAGCAGTTCTTC.

This clone was observed once. V gene TRBV27 combines with J gene TRBJ2-5, with 9 bases fitting TRBD1. The junction had 18 bases not matched to a gene; V was cut back by 3 bases and J by 10 bases. This CDR3 has 17 amino acids. Germline V lookup: CDR1 MNHEY, CDR2 SMNVEV (reference sequence). CDR3 residues: CASSFGRAGQGSGDQYF. CDR3 DNA sequence: TGTGCCAGCAGTTTTGGCCGGGCCGGACAGGGGTCGGGAGACCAGTACTTC.

This chain joins TRBV7-9 and TRBJ2-2, with D possibly TRBD2 on 5 matching bases. The V end lost 1 base, the J end lost 4 bases, and 19 bases lay between the germline ends. Looked up from germline, CDR1 is SEHNR and CDR2 is FQNEAQ (reference sequence). The CDR3 sequence is 18 residues long. This CDR3 is CASSLVSSGSRGTGELFF. The CDR3 DNA follows: TGTGCCAGCAGCTTAGTTTCTTCAGGTAGCCGGGGCACCGGGGAGCTGTTTTTT.

This rearrangement joins TRBV7-2 to TRBJ1-6, with 7 bases lining up with TRBD1. Looked up from germline, CDR1 is SGHTA and CDR2 is FQGNSA. The CDR3 runs 14 residues. The V and J ends lost 5 bases and 7 bases, in that order; junction bases with no gene match: 5. The CDR3 here is CASSRGQLNSPLHF. As DNA, the CDR3 is TGTGCCAGCAGCAGGGGGCAATTGAATTCACCCCTCCACTTT.

The CDR3 DNA is TGTGCCAGCAGTCCCCGCCCGGGGGGCGATCAGCCCCAGCATTTT. Protein sequence: CASSPRPGGDQPQHF. The V and J genes are TRBV27 and TRBJ1-5, with D maybe TRBD1 (6 bases). The V and J ends lost 5 bases and 5 bases respectively, with 16 bases between them. The CDR3 is 15 amino acids. The germline CDR1 and CDR2 sequences are MNHEY and SMNVEV (reference sequence).

The chain employs TRBV5-1 and TRBJ1-2; TRBD1 agrees at 7 bases. The V gene's germline CDR1 is SGHRS and CDR2 YFSETQ. The CDR3 has 16 amino acids. With V trimmed by 5 bases and J by 0 bases, 10 bases remained unmatched. In nucleotides, the CDR3 is TGCGCCAGCAGTCTCGGGACAGCTCGACCTAACTATGGCTACACCTTC. Its protein product is CASSLGTARPNYGYTF.

This clone has just one count. V gene TRBV6-1 combines with J gene TRBJ1-6; 9 positions match TRBD1. The CDR3 contains 15 residues. V trimming: 8 bases; J trimming: 7 bases; junction bases outside the gene matches: 9. CDR1 and CDR2 (germline): MNHNS, SASEGT. CDR3 coding DNA: TGTGCCAGCCTAATTGCCGGGACAGGGAATTCACCCCTCCACTTT. It encodes CASLIAGTGNSPLHF.

The chain is built from TRBV5-1 and TRBJ2-1, with D tentatively TRBD2 (6 bases). The CDR3 loop spans 15 amino acids. Trimming pared 6 bases from V and 0 bases from J, leaving 13 bases between. Germline V lookup: CDR1 SGHRS, CDR2 YFSETQ. The CDR3 DNA reads TGCGCCAGCATGGGAGGTTACACCTCCTACAATGAGCAGTTCTTC. It yields the protein CASMGGYTSYNEQFF. The whole variable domain, remainder taken from reference TRBV5-1 and TRBJ2-1, is KAGVTQTPRYLIKTRGQQVTLSCSPISGHRSVSWYQQTPGQGLQFLFEYFSETQRNKGNFPGRFSGRQFSNSRSEMNVSTLELGDSALYLCASMGGYTSYNEQFFGPGTRLTVL.

This chain joins TRBV25-1 and TRBJ2-7; D may be TRBD1 (6 bases). Germline values: CDR1 MGHDK, CDR2 SYGVNS. V lost 3 bases, J lost 2 bases, and 11 bases lay in between. The CDR3 covers 14 residues. Written as DNA, the CDR3 is TGTGCCAGCAGTGACCGGGACATTCCCTACGAGCAGTACTTC. As protein: CASSDRDIPYEQYF.

The V call is TRBV6-5, the J call TRBJ1-3; D call uncertain. Trimming left V 6 bases short and J 0 bases short, with 9 bases between. Germline CDR1 MNHEY, CDR2 SVGAGI. The CDR3 consists of 14 residues. The CDR3 bases are TGTGCCAGCAGAAGAGACAACTCTGGAAACACCATATATTTT. Its protein product is CASRRDNSGNTIYF.

V is TRBV4-1 and J is TRBJ2-5, with 9 bases matching TRBD2. V gave up 3 bases and J gave up 5 bases; unmatched junction bases: 10. Per germline, CDR1 MGHRA and CDR2 YSYEKL. The CDR3 is 16 residues long. CDR3 coding DNA: TGCGCCAGCAGCCACAGATTAGCTAGCGGGGCGGAGACCCAGTACTTC. Its protein product is CASSHRLASGAETQYF.

V usage is TRBV16 and J usage is TRBJ2-2; D is unresolved. Per germline, CDR1 KGHSY and CDR2 FQNENV. V shed 1 base and J shed 1 base, with 10 bases lying between them. The CDR3 length is 16 residues. The CDR3 spells CASSQYEVLNTGELFF. The CDR3 nucleotides read TGTGCCAGCAGCCAATATGAGGTCTTGAACACCGGGGAGCTGTTTTTT.

This clone was observed a single time. The chain couples TRBV4-1 to TRBJ2-2; weak D call: TRBD1 (6 bases). The V end was cut by 1 base, the J end by 3 bases, with 12 bases between. This CDR3 region has 16 residues. From germline, CDR1 is MGHRA and CDR2 YSYEKL. CDR3 residues: CASSQGGRLDTGELFF. The CDR3 DNA reads as TGCGCCAGCAGCCAAGGGGGGCGCCTAGACACCGGGGAGCTGTTTTTT.

The V gene is TRBV27, the J gene TRBJ2-7, with D unclear. V was shortened by 3 bases and J by 3 bases, with 9 bases between the two germline ends. Germline-derived CDR1 and CDR2 are MNHEY and SMNVEV (reference sequence). The CDR3 loop spans 13 amino acids. Here the CDR3 DNA reads TGTGCCAGCAGTTTCTATCCGTACTACGAGCAGTACTTC. Amino acids: CASSFYPYYEQYF.

This clone was observed a handful of times. The DNA of the CDR3 is TGTGCCAGCAGTTCAGTTGTTCACGGCGGAAAACTGTTTTTT. Its translation: CASSSVVHGGKLFF. This chain uses TRBV27 with TRBJ1-4; no firm D call. The CDR3 covers 14 residues. Between the trimmed V and J ends, which lost 4 bases and 10 bases, there was a span of 16 bases. Looked up from germline, CDR1 is MNHEY and CDR2 is SMNVEV (reference sequence).

The J gene is TRBJ1-2, the V gene TRBV18, with D unresolved. V lost 3 bases to trimming and J lost 1 base, with 12 bases between them. This CDR3 is 15 amino acids long. Germline V gives CDR1 KGHSH, CDR2 LQKENI. The CDR3 bases are TGTGCCAGCTCACCCCTGCACCGGGATAACTATGGCTACACCTTC. It specifies CASSPLHRDNYGYTF.

The rearrangement uses TRBV16 and TRBJ1-5; tentatively, D is TRBD1 (6 bases). This CDR3 region has 15 residues. Trimming left V 3 bases short and J 7 bases short, with 16 bases between. Germline-derived CDR1 and CDR2 are KGHSY and FQNENV. The CDR3 coding sequence is TGTGCCAGCAGCCAGTACAACAGGGATCAACAGCCCCAGCATTTT. Protein: CASSQYNRDQQPQHF.

This chain joins TRBV9 and TRBJ2-3; D is possibly TRBD1 (6 bases). V lost 4 bases and J lost 1, with 10 bases in between. Looked up from germline, CDR1 is SGDLS and CDR2 is YYNGEE. The CDR3 spans 14 residues. DNA of the CDR3: TGTGCCAGCAGCATGGGACATCGCACAGATACGCAGTATTTT. Amino acids: CASSMGHRTDTQYF.

V usage is TRBV30 and J usage is TRBJ1-1, with 10 bases that match TRBD1. This CDR3 contains 14 residues. The V gene end was trimmed by 3 bases and the J gene end by 8 bases; junction bases not matched to a gene: 9. Germline V gene data show CDR1 as GTSNPN and CDR2 as SVGIG (reference sequence). CDR3 region: CAWRPETGGLEAFF. CDR3 DNA sequence: TGTGCCTGGAGGCCCGAGACAGGGGGCCTAGAAGCTTTCTTT.